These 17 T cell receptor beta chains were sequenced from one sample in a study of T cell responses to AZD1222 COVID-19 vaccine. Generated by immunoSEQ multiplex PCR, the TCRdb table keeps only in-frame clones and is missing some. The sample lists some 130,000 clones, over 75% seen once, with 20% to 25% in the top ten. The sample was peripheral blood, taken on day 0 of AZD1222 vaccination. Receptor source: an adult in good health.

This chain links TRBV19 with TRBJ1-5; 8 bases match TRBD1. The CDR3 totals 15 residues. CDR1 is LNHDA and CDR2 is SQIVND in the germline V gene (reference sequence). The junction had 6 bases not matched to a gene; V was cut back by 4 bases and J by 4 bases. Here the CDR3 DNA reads TGTGCCAGTAGTAGGACAGGGCCCCTTAATCAGCCCCAGCATTTT. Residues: CASSRTGPLNQPQHF.

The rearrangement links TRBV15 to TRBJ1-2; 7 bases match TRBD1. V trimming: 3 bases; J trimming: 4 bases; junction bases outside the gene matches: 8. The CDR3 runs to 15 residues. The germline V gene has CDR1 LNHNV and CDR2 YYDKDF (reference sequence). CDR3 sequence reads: CATSRGGTEIYGYTF. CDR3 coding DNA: TGTGCCACCAGCAGGGGAGGGACAGAAATCTATGGCTACACCTTC.

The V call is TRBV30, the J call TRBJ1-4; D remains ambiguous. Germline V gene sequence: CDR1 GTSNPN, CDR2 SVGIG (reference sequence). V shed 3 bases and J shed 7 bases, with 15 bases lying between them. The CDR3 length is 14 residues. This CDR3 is CAWSIRAAPEKLFF. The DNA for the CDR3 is TGTGCCTGGAGCATAAGGGCTGCTCCTGAAAAACTGTTTTTT.

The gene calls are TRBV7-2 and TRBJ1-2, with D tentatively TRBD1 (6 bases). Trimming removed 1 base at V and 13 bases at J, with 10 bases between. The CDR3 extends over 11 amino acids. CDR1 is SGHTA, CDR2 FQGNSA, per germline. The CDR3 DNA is TGTGCCAGCAGCTTAGACAGGGTAACCACCTTC. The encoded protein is CASSLDRVTTF. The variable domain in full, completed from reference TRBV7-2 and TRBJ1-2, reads GAGVSQSPSNKVTEKGKDVELRCDPISGHTALYWYRQSLGQGLEFLIYFQGNSAPDKSGLPSDRFSAERTGGSVSTLTIQRTQQEDSAVYLCASSLDRVTTFGSGTRLTVV.

The DNA for the CDR3 is TGTGCTCAGGACAGCCTAAACTACGAGCAGTACTTC. This encodes CAQDSLNYEQYF. The genes are TRBV5-6 and TRBJ2-7; D may be TRBD1 (6 bases). The V gene's germline CDR1 is SGHDT and CDR2 YYEEEE. The CDR3 sequence is 12 residues long.

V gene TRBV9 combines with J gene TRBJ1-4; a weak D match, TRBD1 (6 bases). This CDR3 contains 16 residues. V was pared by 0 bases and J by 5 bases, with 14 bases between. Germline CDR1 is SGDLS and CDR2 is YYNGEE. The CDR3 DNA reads TGTGCCAGCAGCGTAGGGTCGACAGGCTTAAATGAAAAACTGTTTTTT. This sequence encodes CASSVGSTGLNEKLFF.

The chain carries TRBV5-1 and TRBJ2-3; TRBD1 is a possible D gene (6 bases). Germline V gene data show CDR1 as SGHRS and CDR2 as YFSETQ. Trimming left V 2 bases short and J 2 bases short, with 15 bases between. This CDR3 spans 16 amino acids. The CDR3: CASSLTGQTNTDTQYF. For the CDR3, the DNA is TGCGCCAGCAGCTTAACAGGACAGACAAACACAGATACGCAGTATTTT.

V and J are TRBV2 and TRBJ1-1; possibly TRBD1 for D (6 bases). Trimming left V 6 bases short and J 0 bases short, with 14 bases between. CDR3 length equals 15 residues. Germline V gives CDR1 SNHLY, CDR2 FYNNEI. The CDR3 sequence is CASSGYRVMNTEAFF. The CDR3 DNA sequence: TGTGCCAGCAGCGGTTACAGGGTTATGAACACTGAAGCTTTCTTT.

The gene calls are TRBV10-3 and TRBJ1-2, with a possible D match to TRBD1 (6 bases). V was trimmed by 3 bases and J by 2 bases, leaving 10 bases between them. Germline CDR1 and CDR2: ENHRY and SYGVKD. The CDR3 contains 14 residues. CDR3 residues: CAISDQGRNYGYTF. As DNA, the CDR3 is TGTGCCATCAGTGATCAGGGGCGGAACTATGGCTACACCTTC.

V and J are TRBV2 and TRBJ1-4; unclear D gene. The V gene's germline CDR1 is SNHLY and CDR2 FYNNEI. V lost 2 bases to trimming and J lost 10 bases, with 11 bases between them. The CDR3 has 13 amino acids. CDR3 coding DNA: TGTGCCAGCAGTGAATCGGCCAGCGGAAAACTGTTTTTT. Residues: CASSESASGKLFF.

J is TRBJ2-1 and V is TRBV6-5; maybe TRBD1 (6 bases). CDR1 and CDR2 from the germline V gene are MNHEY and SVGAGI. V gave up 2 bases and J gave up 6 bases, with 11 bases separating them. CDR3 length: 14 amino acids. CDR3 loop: CASSYRQGSNEQFF. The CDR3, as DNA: TGTGCCAGCAGTTACCGGCAGGGGTCCAATGAGCAGTTCTTC.

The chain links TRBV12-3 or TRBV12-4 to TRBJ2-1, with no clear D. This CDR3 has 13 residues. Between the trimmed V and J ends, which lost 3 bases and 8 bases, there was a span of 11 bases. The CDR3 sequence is CASSFPGLDEQFF. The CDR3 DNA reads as TGTGCCAGCAGTTTTCCAGGTTTGGATGAGCAGTTCTTC.

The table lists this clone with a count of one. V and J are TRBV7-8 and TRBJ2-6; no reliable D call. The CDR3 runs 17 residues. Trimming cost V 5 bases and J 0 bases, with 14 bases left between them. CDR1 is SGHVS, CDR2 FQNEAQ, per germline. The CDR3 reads CASSLPIDHSGANVLTF. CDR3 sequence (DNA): TGTGCCAGCAGCCTCCCGATTGACCACTCTGGGGCCAACGTCCTGACTTTC.

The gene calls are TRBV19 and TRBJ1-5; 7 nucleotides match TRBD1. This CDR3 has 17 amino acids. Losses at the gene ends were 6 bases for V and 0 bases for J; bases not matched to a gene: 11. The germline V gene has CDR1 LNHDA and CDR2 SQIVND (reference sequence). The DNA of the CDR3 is TGTGCCAGTAGGCAGGGGGGAGAACCTTATAGCAATCAGCCCCAGCATTTT. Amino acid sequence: CASRQGGEPYSNQPQHF. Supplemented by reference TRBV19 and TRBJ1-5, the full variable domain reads DGGITQSPKYLFRKEGQNVTLSCEQNLNHDAMYWYRQDPGQGLRLIYYSQIVNDFQKGDIAEGYSVSREKKESFPLTVTSAQKNPTAFYLCASRQGGEPYSNQPQHFGDGTRLSIL.

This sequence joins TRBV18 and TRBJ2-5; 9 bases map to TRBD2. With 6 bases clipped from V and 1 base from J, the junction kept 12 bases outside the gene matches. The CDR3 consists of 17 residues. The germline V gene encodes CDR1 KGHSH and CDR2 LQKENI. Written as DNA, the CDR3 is TGTGCCAGCTCCTTTTCCAGCGGGGGGCCCTTCCAAGAGACCCAGTACTTC. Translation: CASSFSSGGPFQETQYF. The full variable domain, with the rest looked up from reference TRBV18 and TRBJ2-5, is NAGVMQNPRHLVRRRGQEARLRCSPMKGHSHVYWYRQLPEEGLKFMVYLQKENIIDESGMPKERFSAEFPKEGPSILRIQQVVRGDSAAYFCASSFSSGGPFQETQYFGPGTRLLVL.

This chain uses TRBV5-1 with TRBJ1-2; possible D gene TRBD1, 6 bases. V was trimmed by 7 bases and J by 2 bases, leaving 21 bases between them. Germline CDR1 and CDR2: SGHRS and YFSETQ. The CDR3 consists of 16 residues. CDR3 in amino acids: CASRREPGQVNYGYTF. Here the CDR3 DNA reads TGCGCCAGCCGGAGGGAACCGGGACAAGTCAACTATGGCTACACCTTC.

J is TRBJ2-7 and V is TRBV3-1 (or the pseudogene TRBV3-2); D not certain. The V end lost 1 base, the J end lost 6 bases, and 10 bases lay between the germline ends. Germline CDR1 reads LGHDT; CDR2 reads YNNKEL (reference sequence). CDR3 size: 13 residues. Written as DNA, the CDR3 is TGTGCCAGCAGCCAAGTTGCAGGAGTCGAGCAGTACTTC. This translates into CASSQVAGVEQYF.